The 9 T cell receptor beta chains below were found in one sample sequenced in a study of Ad26.COV2.S vaccination and SARS-CoV-2 variants. TCRdb keeps only in-frame clones here, not all; method: immunoSEQ multiplex PCR. The sample contains about 350,000 clones, 80% to 90% of which appear only once. As to treatment: some 19 received Ad26.COV2.S at low or high dose, single or two shots; about 5 received placebo; per-sample allocation not given. Collection of samples fell on day 63 after the first vaccine or placebo injection. This material consisted of peripheral blood, taken in a trial of Ad26.COV2.S vaccine versus placebo. Receptor source: a person between 18 and 59 years old who received the Ad26.COV2.S COVID-19 vaccine or a placebo.

This chain uses TRBV9 with TRBJ2-2; D is unclear. The CDR3 has 13 residues. V was shortened by 9 bases and J by 0 bases, with 9 bases between the two germline ends. Germline CDR1 is SGDLS and CDR2 is YYNGEE. Written as DNA, the CDR3 is TGTGCCACCAGTCAATCGAACACCGGGGAGCTGTTTTTT. Residues: CATSQSNTGELFF.

This clone appeared once. The chain is built from TRBV6-6 and TRBJ2-2, with 7 bases lining up with TRBD1. The CDR3 is 15 amino acids. Germline-derived CDR1 and CDR2 are MNHNY and SVGAGI (reference sequence). J was trimmed by 4 bases and V by 5 bases; bases with no gene match: 7. The CDR3 coding sequence is TGTGCCAGCAGTCCCGATTACAGGGGCACCGGGGAGCTGTTTTTT. Translating it yields CASSPDYRGTGELFF.

The rearrangement links TRBV5-1 to TRBJ2-2; no clear D. Germline CDR1 is SGHRS and CDR2 is YFSETQ. The length of the CDR3 is 13 residues. V shed 0 bases and J shed 6 bases, with 6 bases lying between them. The CDR3, as DNA: TGCGCCAGCAGCTTGGGTTCCGCCGGGGAGCTGTTTTTT. Its translation is CASSLGSAGELFF.

The rearrangement links TRBV7-2 to TRBJ1-2; TRBD1 aligns across 7 bases. The CDR3 is made up of 14 amino acids. The V segment lost 5 bases and the J segment 6 bases; nucleotides outside the gene matches: 9. From germline, CDR1 is SGHTA and CDR2 FQGNSA. For the CDR3, the DNA is TGTGCCAGCAGCAAAGGGGGACAGCAAAATGGCTACACCTTC. Amino acids: CASSKGGQQNGYTF.

The rearrangement uses TRBV27 and TRBJ2-1, with TRBD2 as a possible D gene (5 bases). V was clipped by 6 bases and J by 9 bases, with 21 bases between them. CDR3 length: 15 amino acids. Germline values: CDR1 MNHEY, CDR2 SMNVEV (reference sequence). In DNA, the CDR3 is TGTGCCAGCAGGCGGTCCTGGGGAGAAGGAAGTGAGCAGTTCTTC. Translation: CASRRSWGEGSEQFF.

The chain has TRBV18 and TRBJ1-2, with D hard to call. The V and J ends lost 5 bases and 8 bases respectively, with 12 bases between them. This CDR3 has 12 residues. The germline V gene encodes CDR1 KGHSH and CDR2 LQKENI. CDR3 sequence reads: CASSRREEGYTF. The CDR3, as DNA: TGTGCCAGCTCAAGAAGGGAAGAAGGCTACACCTTC.

CDR3 region: CASSGTGRDSPLHF. The CDR3 DNA sequence: TGTGCCAGCAGTGGCACAGGGAGGGATTCACCCCTCCACTTT. The J gene is TRBJ1-6, the V gene TRBV6-6; a weak D match, TRBD1 (6 bases). The CDR3 consists of 14 residues. The V gene's germline CDR1 is MNHNY and CDR2 SVGAGI (reference sequence). Trimming took off 5 bases at V and 8 bases at J, with 13 bases between the two ends.

The rearrangement uses TRBV7-9 and TRBJ1-4; no definite D call. With 7 bases removed from V and 8 bases from J, the gap between germline ends came to 20 bases. Germline V gene lookup returns CDR1 SEHNR and CDR2 FQNEAQ (reference sequence). There are 15 residues in the CDR3. The CDR3: CASIKGVGLPEKLFF. CDR3 nucleotide sequence: TGTGCCAGCATCAAAGGAGTGGGGTTACCGGAAAAACTGTTTTTT. The full variable domain, completed using reference TRBV7-9 and TRBJ1-4, is DTGVSQNPRHKITKRGQNVTFRCDPISEHNRLYWYRQTLGQGPEFLTYFQNEAQLEKSRLLSDRFSAERPKGSFSTLEIQRTEQGDSAMYLCASIKGVGLPEKLFFGSGTQLSVL.

The chain carries TRBV2 and TRBJ2-7; D possibly corresponds to TRBD2 (7 bases). The CDR3 runs to 12 residues. Germline CDR1 reads SNHLY; CDR2 reads FYNNEI. V was cut by 7 bases and J by 4 bases, with 11 bases left in between. CDR3 DNA: TGTGCCAGCAAGGGGGGGCTGTACGAGCAGTACTTC. It translates to CASKGGLYEQYF.